This T cell receptor (beta chain) was sequenced during a study of OX40 agonist ivuxolimab in advanced cancers. Regarding the study as a whole: Patients who responded partially at 0.1-3.0 mg/kg showed clonal expansion ranking among the lowest.

As to this clone: The antigen is undetermined.

Sequencing was performed with immunoSEQ multiplex PCR; in TCRdb, only in-frame clones are kept and a portion is missing. The sample records tens of thousands of clones, 81% being singletons. Looked up from germline, CDR1 is MNHNY and CDR2 is SVGAGI (reference sequence). With 0 bases removed from V and 10 bases from J, the gap between germline ends came to 15 bases. This CDR3 is 14 amino acids long. V gene TRBV6-6 combines with J gene TRBJ1-1; D uncertain. The sample was CD4+ or CD8+ T cells sorted from blood, taken in a trial of the OX40 agonist ivuxolimab. The TCR originated in an adult with an advanced solid tumor such as melanoma, head and neck, liver or kidney cancer. CDR3 sequence reads: CASSYSPKGLGAFF. In nucleotides, the CDR3 is TGTGCCAGCAGTTACTCCCCCAAAGGTCTTGGAGCTTTCTTT.